The 21 T cell receptor beta chains in this list originate from one sample, sequenced in a study of CD8 T cells in Susac syndrome. Reverse transcription of roughly 0.5 to 1 ug RNA was performed with random hexamers. Via MiXCR, TCRdb re-called the immunoSEQ multiplex PCR reads, giving one row per CDR3 protein. This table holds some 110,000 distinct CDR3 sequences, roughly 93% found once. Sequenced: CD4+ T cells from PBMCs. The receptors stem from a human donor with multiple sclerosis.

The chain uses TRBV23-1 and TRBJ2-7, with unresolved D. TRBV23-1 is an ORF; its function is uncertain. Trimming took 2 bases from V and 0 from J, leaving 17 bases between them. The CDR3 runs 17 residues. CDR3 loop: CASSQPGRQDGSYEQYF. The CDR3 region has the DNA TGCGCCAGCAGTCAACCCGGTCGACAAGACGGCTCCTACGAGCAGTACTTC.

V gene TRBV4-2 combines with J gene TRBJ2-3; 10 bases agree with TRBD1. V dropped 4 bases and J dropped 4; count of bases not matched to a gene: 8. CDR3 length equals 16 residues. In germline, CDR1 is LGHNA, CDR2 YNFKEQ. As DNA, the CDR3 is TGTGCCAGCAGCCTGGGACAGGGGTCGAGCGCAGATACGCAGTATTTT. Translated: CASSLGQGSSADTQYF.

V usage is TRBV9 and J usage is TRBJ1-1, with 9 bases matching TRBD1. Trimming removed 3 bases from V and 6 bases from J; junction bases left unmatched: 15. The CDR3 is 17 amino acids. The germline V gene encodes CDR1 SGDLS and CDR2 YYNGEE. The CDR3: CASSERALTQGASEAFF. CDR3 sequence (DNA): TGTGCCAGCAGCGAGAGGGCCTTAACACAGGGGGCTTCTGAAGCTTTCTTT.

The chain combines TRBV9 with TRBJ1-6; maybe TRBD1 (6 bases). Germline V gene data show CDR1 as SGDLS and CDR2 as YYNGEE. The CDR3 spans 14 residues. Trimming removed 3 bases at V and 6 bases at J, with 10 bases between. CDR3 region: CASSDRAGNSPLHF. The CDR3, as DNA: TGTGCCAGCAGCGACAGGGCGGGTAATTCACCCCTCCACTTT.

The rearrangement links TRBV12-3 or TRBV12-4 to TRBJ1-2; tentatively, D is TRBD1 (5 bases). This CDR3 comprises 12 residues. Trimming took 4 bases from V and 8 from J, leaving 11 bases between them. CDR3 region: CASSSAGAGYTF. CDR3 nucleotide sequence: TGTGCCAGCAGTTCCGCCGGGGCCGGCTACACCTTC.

The V and J genes are TRBV3-1 and TRBJ2-1, with D possibly being TRBD1 or TRBD2 (6 bases each). V lost 4 bases and J lost 5, with 15 bases in between. The CDR3 runs to 15 residues. Looked up from germline, CDR1 is LGHDT and CDR2 is YNNKEL (reference sequence). CDR3 region: CASSLFLEGDNEQFF. The CDR3 DNA sequence: TGTGCCAGCAGCCTATTTTTGGAGGGGGACAATGAGCAGTTCTTC.

Only a few counts were recorded for this clonotype. The J gene is TRBJ2-6, the V gene TRBV7-2, with D tentatively TRBD1 or TRBD2 (5 bases each). This CDR3 region has 14 residues. Germline CDR1 reads SGHTA; CDR2 reads FQGNSA. V lost 5 bases and J lost 2, with 7 bases in between. Here the CDR3 DNA reads TGTGCCAGCAGCACGGGACCTGGGGCCAACGTCCTGACTTTC. This codes for CASSTGPGANVLTF.

This clonotype was found once. The genes are TRBV6-5 and TRBJ1-1; tentatively, D is TRBD1 (5 bases). Per germline, CDR1 MNHEY and CDR2 SVGAGI. Trimming pared 2 bases from V and 1 base from J, leaving 8 bases between. CDR3 length: 14 amino acids. The chain's CDR3 is CASSYRDPNTEAFF. The CDR3 DNA is TGTGCCAGCAGTTACAGGGACCCGAACACTGAAGCTTTCTTT.

This chain joins TRBV9 and TRBJ1-1; 7 bases fit TRBD1. The length of the CDR3 is 14 residues. CDR1 and CDR2 (germline): SGDLS, YYNGEE. V lost 1 base and J lost 7; bases outside the gene matches: 7. The CDR3 region has the DNA TGTGCCAGCAGCGTACAGGGGGGCTACCTTGAAGCTTTCTTT. Amino acid sequence: CASSVQGGYLEAFF.

The chain couples TRBV9 to TRBJ1-1; 7 bases fit TRBD1. V lost 6 bases to trimming and J lost 5 bases; unmatched junction nucleotides: 13. Germline assignment: CDR1 SGDLS and CDR2 YYNGEE. The CDR3 spans 15 residues. The CDR3 region has the DNA TGTGCCAGCACGCCAGGTGACAGGGTTTTGACTGAAGCTTTCTTT. This gives the protein CASTPGDRVLTEAFF.

V is TRBV19 and J is TRBJ1-3; unclear D gene. There are 15 residues in the CDR3. V dropped 7 bases and J dropped 3 bases, with 16 bases sitting between them. Looked up from germline, CDR1 is LNHDA and CDR2 is SQIVND (reference sequence). This CDR3 is CASIASRDFGNTIYF. The CDR3 coding sequence is TGTGCCAGTATCGCCTCCCGTGACTTTGGAAACACCATATATTTT. Variable domain in full (rest from reference TRBV19 and TRBJ1-3): DGGITQSPKYLFRKEGQNVTLSCEQNLNHDAMYWYRQDPGQGLRLIYYSQIVNDFQKGDIAEGYSVSREKKESFPLTVTSAQKNPTAFYLCASIASRDFGNTIYFGEGSWLTVV.

This clonotype was observed a few times. The chain combines TRBV29-1 with TRBJ2-7; D gene uncertain. Trimming removed 7 bases at V and 3 bases at J, with 16 bases between. There are 13 residues in the CDR3. CDR1 is SQVTM and CDR2 is ANQGSEA in the germline V gene. In DNA, the CDR3 is TGCAGCGCGACGAGGACGGACGACTACGAGCAGTACTTC. Translation gives CSATRTDDYEQYF.

V is TRBV20-1 and J is TRBJ2-1; no clear D. This CDR3 region has 12 residues. Trimming removed 0 bases from V and 4 bases from J, with 4 bases in between. Germline assignment: CDR1 DFQATT and CDR2 SNEGSKA (reference sequence). The CDR3 spells CSARDQYNEQFF. CDR3 coding DNA: TGCAGTGCTAGAGATCAATACAATGAGCAGTTCTTC.

This chain links TRBV4-1 with TRBJ2-7, with unresolved D. Trimming took off 4 bases at V and 3 bases at J, with 13 bases between the two ends. This CDR3 contains 14 residues. CDR1 and CDR2 from the germline V gene are MGHRA and YSYEKL. DNA of the CDR3: TGCGCCAGCAGCCCTCCCGACCGTTACTACGAGCAGTACTTC. Protein product: CASSPPDRYYEQYF.

This clonotype was seen a single time. The V call is TRBV20-1, the J call TRBJ1-5, with D tentatively TRBD1 (5 bases). V shed 6 bases and J shed 5 bases, with 20 bases lying between them. Germline V gene sequence: CDR1 DFQATT, CDR2 SNEGSKA (reference sequence). CDR3 size: 15 residues. The CDR3 DNA reads as TGCAGTGCCCCGATACCGGGACGGATACATCAGCCCCAGCATTTT. It yields the protein CSAPIPGRIHQPQHF.

The chain couples TRBV12-3 or TRBV12-4 to TRBJ1-1; D gene unclear. V was pared by 3 bases and J by 0 bases, with 5 bases between. There are 13 residues in the CDR3. In DNA, the CDR3 is TGTGCCAGCAGTTTCGGGTTGAACACTGAAGCTTTCTTT. Amino acid sequence: CASSFGLNTEAFF.

This clonotype turned up a few times. The chain joins TRBV2 to TRBJ2-7; the D is unclear. Germline CDR1 is SNHLY and CDR2 is FYNNEI. The V end was cut by 4 bases, the J end by 5 bases, with 3 bases between. The CDR3 consists of 10 residues. CDR3 sequence reads: CASSVHEQYF. In DNA, the CDR3 is TGTGCCAGCAGTGTACACGAGCAGTACTTC.

This sequence joins TRBV23-1 and TRBJ2-3, with D perhaps TRBD2 (5 bases). TRBV23-1 counts as an open reading frame of uncertain function. This CDR3 contains 16 residues. V was shortened by 4 bases and J by 3 bases, with 17 bases between the two germline ends. CDR3 protein: CASSRYSREMTDTQYF. DNA for the CDR3: TGCGCCAGCAGTCGATATTCAAGGGAGATGACAGATACGCAGTATTTT.

This clonotype was recorded only once. The chain's CDR3 is CASRGGQAYEQYF. The CDR3 DNA follows: TGTGCCAGCAGGGGGGGACAGGCCTACGAGCAGTACTTC. This chain uses TRBV6-1 with TRBJ2-7; 8 bases are a match to TRBD1. Germline V lookup: CDR1 MNHNS, CDR2 SASEGT. The CDR3 runs to 13 residues. Trimming cost V 6 bases and J 2 bases; bases outside gene matches: 3.

The chain joins TRBV11-2 to TRBJ2-7; 9 bases line up with TRBD1. Unmatched junction bases numbered 9, after V lost 5 bases and J lost 4 bases. Germline values: CDR1 SGHAT, CDR2 FQNNGV. The CDR3 is 15 residues long. The CDR3 loop is CASSALGTGSYEQYF. The CDR3 region has the DNA TGTGCCAGCAGCGCACTCGGGACAGGGTCATACGAGCAGTACTTC.

This clonotype was counted once. The rearrangement joins TRBV29-1 to TRBJ2-7; D may be TRBD1 (6 bases). Germline values: CDR1 SQVTM, CDR2 ANQGSEA. There are 12 residues in the CDR3. Deletions cut 6 bases from V and 5 bases from J, with 14 bases between. CDR3 bases: TGCAGCGTAGCAAGACAGGTCCACGAGCAGTACTTC. Its translation: CSVARQVHEQYF.